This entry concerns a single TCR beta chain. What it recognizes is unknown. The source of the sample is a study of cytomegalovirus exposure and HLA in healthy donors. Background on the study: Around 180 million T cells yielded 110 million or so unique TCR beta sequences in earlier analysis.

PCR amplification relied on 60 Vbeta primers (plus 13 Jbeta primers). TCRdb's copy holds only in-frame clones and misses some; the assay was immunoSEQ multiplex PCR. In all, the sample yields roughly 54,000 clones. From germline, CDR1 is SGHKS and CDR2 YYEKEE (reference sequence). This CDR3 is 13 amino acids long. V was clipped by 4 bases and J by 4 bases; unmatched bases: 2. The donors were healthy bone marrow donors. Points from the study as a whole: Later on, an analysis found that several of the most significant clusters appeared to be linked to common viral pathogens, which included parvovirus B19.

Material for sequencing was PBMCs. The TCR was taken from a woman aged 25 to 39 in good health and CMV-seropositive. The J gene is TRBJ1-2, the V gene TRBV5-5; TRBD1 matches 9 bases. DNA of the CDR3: TGTGCCAGCAGCAAGGACAGGGGCTATGGCTACACCTTC. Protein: CASSKDRGYGYTF.